This record looks at one TCR beta chain sequence and its context. Its specificity is unknown. Using immunoSEQ multiplex PCR, the repertoire was profiled, and TCRdb retains in-frame clones only, with some absent. The sample yields about 7,200 clones, around 79% seen once. The data stem from a study of immune evolution from preneoplasia to lung adenocarcinoma. Findings of the study overall: Normal lung had the highest top T cell clone frequencies. Normal lung had highest clonality; later lesions appeared denser, more diverse.

The ends were cut back, 4 bases at V and 0 bases at J, with 13 bases in the middle. Per the germline V gene, CDR1 is LNHDA and CDR2 is SQIVND (reference sequence). This CDR3 has 16 residues. Sequenced material: FFPE adjacent normal lung tissue. This clonotype originated in a person between 65 and 79 years old with lung adenocarcinoma. The V call is TRBV19, the J call TRBJ1-3, with D possibly being TRBD1 (6 bases). CDR3 sequence reads: CASSKVLDSSGNTIYF. The CDR3 nucleotides read TGTGCCAGTAGTAAGGTTTTGGACAGCTCTGGAAACACCATATATTTT.